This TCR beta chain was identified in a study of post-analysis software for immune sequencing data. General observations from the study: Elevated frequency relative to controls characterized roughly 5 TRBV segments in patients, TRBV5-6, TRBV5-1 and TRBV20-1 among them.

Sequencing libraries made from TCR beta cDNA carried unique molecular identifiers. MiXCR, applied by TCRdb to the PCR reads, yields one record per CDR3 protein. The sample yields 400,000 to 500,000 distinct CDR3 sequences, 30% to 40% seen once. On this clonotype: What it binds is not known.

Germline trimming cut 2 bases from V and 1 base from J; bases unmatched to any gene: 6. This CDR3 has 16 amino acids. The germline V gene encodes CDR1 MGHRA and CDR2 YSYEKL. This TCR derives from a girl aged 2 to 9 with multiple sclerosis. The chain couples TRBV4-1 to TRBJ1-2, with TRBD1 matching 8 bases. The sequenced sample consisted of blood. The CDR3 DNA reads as TGCGCCAGCAGCCAACCACTGACAGGGGTTAACTATGGCTACACCTTC. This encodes CASSQPLTGVNYGYTF.